This TCR beta chain was identified in a study of persistence of HIV-infected CD4 T cells. This clone was found once. Its antigen is currently unknown. The junction shows a germline mismatch at one end, possibly a read error. Nonspecific anti-CD3/anti-CD28 bead stimulation represents the broad CD4+ T cell repertoire. Sorting selected CD4+ T cells upregulating both CD40 ligand and CD69. Inclusion required CMV-positive serology and CD4+ counts above 400 cells/uL. Before stimulation, PBMCs underwent CD8+ T cell depletion. Per germline, CDR1 WSHSY and CDR2 SAAADI. This CDR3 spans 15 amino acids. Sequencing used immunoSEQ version 4 in survey mode. TCRdb keeps only in-frame clones here, not all; method: immunoSEQ multiplex PCR. The sample lists roughly 45,000 clones; around 92% were seen once. Study results and caveats: TCR oligoclonality correlated with proviral oligoclonality in the same sorted populations.

Material: CD4+ T cells sorted from PBMCs after roughly 19-hour stimulation, obtained from a patient who received antiretroviral therapy. The clonotype comes from an adult man with HIV who was CMV-seropositive. The gene calls are TRBV10-2 and TRBJ1-5, with 8 bases that match TRBD1. In DNA, the CDR3 is TGCGCCAGCAGTCAGTCAGGGGGCCGGCATCAGCCCCAGCATTTT. Translating it yields CASSQSGGRHQPQHF.